Each of the 19 T cell receptor beta chains below was sequenced from the same sample in a study of T cells of healthy individuals. TCRdb redid the calling of the 5' RACE reads with MiXCR, one entry per CDR3 protein. The table has 85,000 to 100,000 distinct CDR3 sequences, 17% seen once. These receptor sequences come from a human donor in good health.

In this sample, this clonotype turned up many times. V is TRBV7-9 and J is TRBJ2-7; D call uncertain. Between the trimmed V and J ends, which lost 4 bases and 5 bases, there was a span of 6 bases. The length of the CDR3 is 11 residues. CDR1 is SEHNR and CDR2 is FQNEAQ in the germline V gene (reference sequence). CDR3 nucleotide sequence: TGTGCCAGCAGCTCTTGGCACGAGCAGTACTTC. It encodes CASSSWHEQYF.

The chain couples TRBV5-6 to TRBJ1-3; the D gene is possibly TRBD1 (5 bases). In germline, CDR1 is SGHDT, CDR2 YYEEEE. The CDR3 has 15 amino acids. The V gene lost 6 bases and the J gene lost 0 bases, with 13 bases spanning the gap. Written as DNA, the CDR3 is TGTGCCAGCATTCGCCAGGGAAGCTCTGGAAACACCATATATTTT. Amino acids: CASIRQGSSGNTIYF.

The V call is TRBV20-1, the J call TRBJ2-1, with 7 bases fitting TRBD1. The V and J ends lost 3 bases and 6 bases, in that order; junction bases with no gene match: 5. Germline V gene lookup returns CDR1 DFQATT and CDR2 SNEGSKA (reference sequence). This CDR3 contains 13 residues. CDR3 residues: CSARVGGPNEQFF. CDR3 nucleotide sequence: TGCAGTGCTAGGGTAGGGGGCCCCAATGAGCAGTTCTTC.

This chain connects TRBV7-2 to TRBJ2-1; possibly TRBD2 for D (6 bases). Germline loops: CDR1 SGHTA, CDR2 FQGNSA. The V end lost 0 bases, the J end lost 0 bases, and 9 bases lay between the germline ends. The length of the CDR3 is 16 residues. CDR3: CASSLAYGSSYNEQFF. The CDR3, as DNA: TGTGCCAGCAGCTTAGCGTACGGGAGCTCCTACAATGAGCAGTTCTTC.

There are a few counts of this clonotype. The rearrangement uses TRBV9 and TRBJ2-1; 7 nucleotides agree with TRBD2. Losses at the gene ends were 1 base for V and 1 base for J; bases not matched to a gene: 2. Per the germline V gene, CDR1 is SGDLS and CDR2 is YYNGEE. The CDR3 covers 15 residues. In nucleotides, the CDR3 is TGTGCCAGCAGCGTAATGGGAGGGTCCTACAATGAGCAGTTCTTC. Protein: CASSVMGGSYNEQFF.

The chain has TRBV12-3 or TRBV12-4 and TRBJ1-2; D may be TRBD1 (6 bases). Trimming took 3 bases from V and 4 from J, leaving 21 bases between them. The CDR3 has 17 residues. The CDR3 is CASSFAGGSGALYGYTF. As DNA, the CDR3 is TGTGCCAGCAGTTTCGCCGGGGGCTCAGGGGCCCTCTATGGCTACACCTTC.

The V gene is TRBV7-2, the J gene TRBJ2-1, with TRBD2 matching 14 bases. V dropped 4 bases and J dropped 8; count of bases not matched to a gene: 7. Germline V gene data show CDR1 as SGHTA and CDR2 as FQGNSA. This CDR3 is 16 amino acids long. CDR3 in amino acids: CASSSRLAGGPYEQFF. The CDR3 DNA reads TGTGCCAGCAGCTCCCGACTAGCGGGGGGGCCATATGAGCAGTTCTTC.

Concerning this clonotype itself: This may come from a read error, since a much larger clone is one base off. The chain has TRBV10-3 and TRBJ2-1; D perhaps matches TRBD2 (5 bases). The CDR3 extends over 14 amino acids. From germline, CDR1 is ENHRY and CDR2 SYGVKD. The CDR3 sequence is CAIRVARSYNQQFF. The CDR3 nucleotides are TGTGCCATCAGAGTAGCGCGCTCCTACAATCAGCAGTTCTTC.

This clonotype was counted between two and nine times. The CDR3 region has the DNA TGTGCCAGCAGCTTAGGTCTAGTCAGGCGTCGAGATACGCAGTATTTT. It specifies CASSLGLVRRRDTQYF. The rearrangement links TRBV7-8 to TRBJ2-3; no definite D call. The CDR3 is 16 residues long. Germline V CDR1 and CDR2: SGHVS, FQNEAQ. V shed 1 base and J shed 5 bases, with 16 bases lying between them.

The chain uses TRBV6-6 and TRBJ2-1; TRBD2 might be the D (7 bases). Germline loops: CDR1 MNHNY, CDR2 SVGAGI (reference sequence). This CDR3 has 16 residues. Deletions cut 7 bases from V and 8 bases from J, with 24 bases between. The CDR3 loop is CASTSFGGPQVDEQFF. CDR3 nucleotides: TGTGCCAGCACCTCTTTCGGGGGGCCCCAAGTCGATGAGCAGTTCTTC.

This sequence joins TRBV28 and TRBJ1-1, with a possible D match to TRBD1 (5 bases). Germline loops: CDR1 MDHEN, CDR2 SYDVKM. The V gene lost 1 base and the J gene lost 1 base, with 10 bases spanning the gap. The CDR3 spans 15 residues. The CDR3 DNA reads as TGTGCCAGCAGTTTATTGGGGCCCCGGAACACTGAAGCTTTCTTT. Translated: CASSLLGPRNTEAFF. Together with reference TRBV28 and TRBJ1-1, the CDR3 gives the full variable domain: DVKVTQSSRYLVKRTGEKVFLECVQDMDHENMFWYRQDPGLGLRLIYFSYDVKMKEKGDIPEGYSVSREKKERFSLILESASTNQTSMYLCASSLLGPRNTEAFFGQGTRLTVV.

This chain uses TRBV20-1 with TRBJ1-5, with no clear D. Germline loops: CDR1 DFQATT, CDR2 SNEGSKA (reference sequence). Trimming cost V 3 bases and J 3 bases, with 3 bases left between them. CDR3 length equals 11 residues. CDR3 residues: CSARDNQPQHF. In DNA, the CDR3 is TGCAGTGCTAGGGACAATCAGCCCCAGCATTTT.

This clonotype was counted between two and nine times. This rearrangement joins TRBV2 to TRBJ1-5, with a weak D call TRBD1 (5 bases). CDR3 length: 14 amino acids. Trimming removed 4 bases from V and 5 bases from J, with 12 bases in between. Germline CDR1 is SNHLY and CDR2 is FYNNEI. CDR3 in amino acids: CASSVVRGHQPQHF. For the CDR3, the DNA is TGTGCCAGCAGTGTGGTGCGGGGCCATCAGCCCCAGCATTTT.

In its sample, this clonotype was seen a few times. This rearrangement joins TRBV30 to TRBJ1-5; the match to TRBD1 covers 8 bases. CDR1 and CDR2 from the germline V gene are GTSNPN and SVGIG (reference sequence). The CDR3 loop spans 13 amino acids. The V gene end was trimmed by 2 bases and the J gene end by 7 bases; junction bases not matched to a gene: 4. CDR3 nucleotides: TGTGCCTGGAGTCGACAGGGGACGCAGCCCCAGCATTTT. Encoded protein: CAWSRQGTQPQHF.

This clonotype was seen ten or more times. J is TRBJ2-1 and V is TRBV13, with D uncertain. The CDR3 contains 13 residues. The ends were cut back, 2 bases at V and 6 bases at J, with 8 bases in the middle. Germline assignment: CDR1 PRHDT and CDR2 FYEKMQ (reference sequence). Here the CDR3 reads CASSLNSFNEQFF. Written as DNA, the CDR3 is TGTGCCAGCAGCTTAAATAGCTTCAATGAGCAGTTCTTC.

This clonotype was observed at least ten times. The chain has TRBV7-2 and TRBJ2-3; no clear D gene. Per germline, CDR1 SGHTA and CDR2 FQGNSA. V lost 4 bases to trimming and J lost 4 bases, with 6 bases between them. The CDR3 is made up of 12 amino acids. The DNA for the CDR3 is TGTGCCAGCAGCTCGTGGGCAGATACGCAGTATTTT. This codes for CASSSWADTQYF.

The sample holds many counts of this clonotype. The gene calls are TRBV7-9 and TRBJ1-6; the D is unclear. Trimming removed 0 bases at V and 7 bases at J, with 1 base between. Germline V gene data show CDR1 as SEHNR and CDR2 as FQNEAQ (reference sequence). This CDR3 has 12 residues. In DNA, the CDR3 is TGTGCCAGCAGCTTAGCGAATTCACCCCTCCACTTT. Amino acids: CASSLANSPLHF.

The genes are TRBV6-5 and TRBJ1-5; D gene uncertain. This CDR3 is 15 amino acids long. V was trimmed by 0 bases and J by 1 base, leaving 7 bases between them. The germline gives CDR1 MNHEY, CDR2 SVGAGI. The chain's CDR3 is CASSYSSDSNQPQHF. The CDR3 DNA follows: TGTGCCAGCAGTTACTCTTCAGACAGCAATCAGCCCCAGCATTTT.

This clonotype was detected many times. V and J are TRBV28 and TRBJ1-2; tentative D call: TRBD1 (5 bases). V shed 5 bases and J shed 4 bases, with 17 bases lying between them. This CDR3 is built from 15 residues. Germline CDR1 reads MDHEN; CDR2 reads SYDVKM. The CDR3 here is CASSQSPGTGYGYTF. In DNA form, the CDR3 reads TGTGCCAGCAGTCAATCCCCCGGGACGGGCTATGGCTACACCTTC.